The source of this T cell receptor (beta chain) is a study of blood T cell repertoires in COVID-19. Participants had their cohort set by participant-reported clinical history. This clone occurred once. How the authors handled the data: By means of reference gene primer amplification, nucleated cell counts were estimated. This table comes from immunoSEQ multiplex PCR, and its TCRdb copy is limited to in-frame clones, with some not included. V and J calls and clone size come straight from that table; D and trimming were deduced from the DNA. The sample consists of about 210,000 clones, more than 75% of them appearing once. This CDR3 contains 15 residues. Per germline, CDR1 SEHNR and CDR2 FQNEAQ (reference sequence). V lost 4 bases and J lost 1; bases outside the gene matches: 5.

The sequenced sample consisted of PBMCs or T cells enriched from blood (not recorded which). The V and J genes are TRBV7-9 and TRBJ2-7; TRBD1 agrees at 9 bases. The receptor's source is a man aged 25-45 years in a cohort exposed to, infected with or recovered from COVID-19 (not recorded which). The CDR3 reads CASSSGQGRSYEQYF. The CDR3 DNA reads as TGTGCCAGCAGCTCCGGACAGGGGCGGTCCTACGAGCAGTACTTC. Based on the CDR3 plus reference TRBV7-9 and TRBJ2-7, the full variable domain is DTGVSQNPRHKITKRGQNVTFRCDPISEHNRLYWYRQTLGQGPEFLTYFQNEAQLEKSRLLSDRFSAERPKGSFSTLEIQRTEQGDSAMYLCASSSGQGRSYEQYFGPGTRLTVT.